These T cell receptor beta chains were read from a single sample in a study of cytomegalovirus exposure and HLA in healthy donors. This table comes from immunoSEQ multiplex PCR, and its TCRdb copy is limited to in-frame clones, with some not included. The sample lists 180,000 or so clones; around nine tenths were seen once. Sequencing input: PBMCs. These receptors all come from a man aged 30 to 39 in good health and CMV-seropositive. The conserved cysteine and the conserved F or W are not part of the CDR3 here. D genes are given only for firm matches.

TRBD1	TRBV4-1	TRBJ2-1	ASGDRGRNEQF
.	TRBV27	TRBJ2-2	ASSFRTGELF
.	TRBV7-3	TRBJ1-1	ASSSLLYTEAF
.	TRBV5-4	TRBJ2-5	ASSQAGRETQY
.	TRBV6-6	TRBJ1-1	ASSYSRRLRDTEAF
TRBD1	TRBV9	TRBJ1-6	ASSAMTGGASTLH
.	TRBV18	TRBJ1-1	ASSPKRGRGTEAF
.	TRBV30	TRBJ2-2	AWSEDSHTGELF
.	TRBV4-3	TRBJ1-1	ASSQDRNLEAF
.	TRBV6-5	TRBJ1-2	ASSQPGYGYT
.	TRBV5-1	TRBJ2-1	ASSLVGGPDEQF
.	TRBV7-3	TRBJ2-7	ASSLTPTGYPYEQY
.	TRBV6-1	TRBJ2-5	ASSEVVTSETQY
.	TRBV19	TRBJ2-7	ATASAYEQY
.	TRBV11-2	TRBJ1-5	ASSPGRGNQPQH
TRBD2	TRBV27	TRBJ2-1	ASSPSGTPYHEQF
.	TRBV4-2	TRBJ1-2	ASSSEDSGNYGYT
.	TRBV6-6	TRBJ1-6	ATQPYGRSPLH
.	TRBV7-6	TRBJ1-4	ASSPSATTNEKLF
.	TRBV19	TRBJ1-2	ASSTSRQDLNYGYT
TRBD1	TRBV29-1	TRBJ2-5	SVEDRDGETQY
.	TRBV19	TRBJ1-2	ASSILDRRGLGYT
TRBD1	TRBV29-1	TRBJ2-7	SVTGTGDYEQY
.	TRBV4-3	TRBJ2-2	ASSPTAGAPSTGELF
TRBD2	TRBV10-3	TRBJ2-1	AIGSGRAYNEQF
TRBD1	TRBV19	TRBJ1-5	ASKDRGPQPQH
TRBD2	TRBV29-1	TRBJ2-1	SAGGSSYNEQF
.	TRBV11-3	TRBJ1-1	ASSFSLNTEAF
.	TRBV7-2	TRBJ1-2	ASSLDWAGVDYGYT
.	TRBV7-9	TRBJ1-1	ASGKENTEAF
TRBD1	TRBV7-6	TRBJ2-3	ASSSAAGQGALIHPDTQY
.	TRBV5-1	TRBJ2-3	ASSLGGTTDTQY
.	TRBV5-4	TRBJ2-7	ASSLTGNEQY
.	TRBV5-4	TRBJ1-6	ASSLVDSPLH
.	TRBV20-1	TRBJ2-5	SALGETQY
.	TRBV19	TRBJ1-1	ASSRPGPNTEAF
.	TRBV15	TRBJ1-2	ATSRDRGRSGYT
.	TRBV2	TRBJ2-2	ASSGVLGPELF
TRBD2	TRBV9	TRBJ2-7	ASSVDPGEGYEQY
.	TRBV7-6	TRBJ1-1	ASSSAGIGTEAF
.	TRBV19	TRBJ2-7	ASKGRYEQY
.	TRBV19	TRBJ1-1	ASSIEPGRGEAF